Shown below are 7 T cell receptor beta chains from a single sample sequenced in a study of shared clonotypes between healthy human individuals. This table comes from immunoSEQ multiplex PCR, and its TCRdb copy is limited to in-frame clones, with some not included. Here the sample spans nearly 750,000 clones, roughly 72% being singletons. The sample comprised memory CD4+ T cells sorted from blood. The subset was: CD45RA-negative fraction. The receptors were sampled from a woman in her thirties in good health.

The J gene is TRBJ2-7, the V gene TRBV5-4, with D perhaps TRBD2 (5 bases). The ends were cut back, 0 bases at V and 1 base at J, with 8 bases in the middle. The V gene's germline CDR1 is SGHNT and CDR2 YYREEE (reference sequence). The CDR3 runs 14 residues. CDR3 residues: CASSLVGASYEQYF. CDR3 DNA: TGTGCCAGCAGCTTGGTGGGAGCATCCTACGAGCAGTACTTC.

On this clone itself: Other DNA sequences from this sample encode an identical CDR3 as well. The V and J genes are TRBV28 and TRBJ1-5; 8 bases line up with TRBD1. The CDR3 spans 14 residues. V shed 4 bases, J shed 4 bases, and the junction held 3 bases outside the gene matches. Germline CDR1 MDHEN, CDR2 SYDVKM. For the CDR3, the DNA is TGTGCCAGCAGTTCAGGACAGGGTAATCAGCCCCAGCATTTT. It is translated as CASSSGQGNQPQHF.

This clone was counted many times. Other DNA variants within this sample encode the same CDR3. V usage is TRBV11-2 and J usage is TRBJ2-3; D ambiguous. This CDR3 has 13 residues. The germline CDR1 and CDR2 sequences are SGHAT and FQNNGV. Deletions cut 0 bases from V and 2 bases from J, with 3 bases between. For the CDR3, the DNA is TGTGCCAGCAGCTTAGACACCACAGATACGCAGTATTTT. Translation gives CASSLDTTDTQYF.

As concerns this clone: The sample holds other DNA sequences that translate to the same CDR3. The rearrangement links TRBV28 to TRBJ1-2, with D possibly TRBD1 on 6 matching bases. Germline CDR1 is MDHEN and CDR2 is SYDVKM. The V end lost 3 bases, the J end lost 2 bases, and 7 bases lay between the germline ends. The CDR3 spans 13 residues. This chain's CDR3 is CASSLQGNYGYTF. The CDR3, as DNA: TGTGCCAGCAGTTTGCAGGGGAACTATGGCTACACCTTC.

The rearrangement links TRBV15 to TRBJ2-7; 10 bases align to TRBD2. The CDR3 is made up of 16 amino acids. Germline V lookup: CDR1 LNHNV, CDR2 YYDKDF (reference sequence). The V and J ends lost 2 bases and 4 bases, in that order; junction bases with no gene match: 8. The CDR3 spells CATSRWTSGGGYEQYF. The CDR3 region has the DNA TGTGCCACCAGCAGATGGACTAGCGGAGGAGGGTACGAGCAGTACTTC. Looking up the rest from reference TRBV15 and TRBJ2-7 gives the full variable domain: DAMVIQNPRYQVTQFGKPVTLSCSQTLNHNVMYWYQQKSSQAPKLLFHYYDKDFNNEADTPDNFQSRRPNTSFCFLDIRSPGLGDTAMYLCATSRWTSGGGYEQYFGPGTRLTVT.

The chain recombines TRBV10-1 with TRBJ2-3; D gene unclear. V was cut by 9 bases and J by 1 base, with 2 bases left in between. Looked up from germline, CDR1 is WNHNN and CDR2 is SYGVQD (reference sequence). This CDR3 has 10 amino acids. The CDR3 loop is CARGTDTQYF. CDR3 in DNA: TGCGCCAGGGGCACAGATACGCAGTATTTT.

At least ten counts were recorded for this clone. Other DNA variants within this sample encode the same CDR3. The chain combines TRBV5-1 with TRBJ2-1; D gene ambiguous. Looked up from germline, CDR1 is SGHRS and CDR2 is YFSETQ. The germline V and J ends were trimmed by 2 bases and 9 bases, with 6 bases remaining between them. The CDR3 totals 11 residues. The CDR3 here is CASSLSGEQFF. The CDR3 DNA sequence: TGCGCCAGCAGCTTATCGGGTGAGCAGTTCTTC.